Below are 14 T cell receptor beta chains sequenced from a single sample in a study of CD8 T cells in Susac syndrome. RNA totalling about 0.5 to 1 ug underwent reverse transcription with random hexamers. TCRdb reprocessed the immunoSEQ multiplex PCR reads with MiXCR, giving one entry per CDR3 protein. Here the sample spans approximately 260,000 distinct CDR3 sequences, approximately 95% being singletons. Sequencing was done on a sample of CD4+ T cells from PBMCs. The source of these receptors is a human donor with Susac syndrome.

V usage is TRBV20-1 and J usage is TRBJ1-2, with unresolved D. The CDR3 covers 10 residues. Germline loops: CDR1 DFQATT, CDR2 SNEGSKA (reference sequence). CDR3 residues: CGTGPGGYTF. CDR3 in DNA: TGCGGCACGGGTCCGGGGGGCTACACCTTC.

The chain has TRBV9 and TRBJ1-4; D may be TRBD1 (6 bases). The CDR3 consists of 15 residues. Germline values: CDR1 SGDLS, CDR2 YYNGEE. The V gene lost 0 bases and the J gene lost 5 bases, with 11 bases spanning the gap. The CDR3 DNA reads TGTGCCAGCAGCGTAGCGGGAGGGGGAAATGAAAAACTGTTTTTT. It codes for CASSVAGGGNEKLFF.

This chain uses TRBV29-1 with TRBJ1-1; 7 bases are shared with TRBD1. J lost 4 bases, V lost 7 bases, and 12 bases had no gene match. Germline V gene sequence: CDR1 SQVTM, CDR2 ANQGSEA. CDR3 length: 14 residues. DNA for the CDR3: TGCAGCGCCAAAGATGGGACAGCGGGCACTGAAGCTTTCTTT. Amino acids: CSAKDGTAGTEAFF.

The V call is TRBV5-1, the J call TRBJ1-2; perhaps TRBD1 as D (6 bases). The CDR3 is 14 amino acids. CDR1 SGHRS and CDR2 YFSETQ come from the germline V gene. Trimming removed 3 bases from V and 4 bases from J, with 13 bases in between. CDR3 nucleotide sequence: TGCGCCAGCAGCTCAGGGGAAGGGGGCTATGGCTACACCTTC. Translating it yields CASSSGEGGYGYTF.

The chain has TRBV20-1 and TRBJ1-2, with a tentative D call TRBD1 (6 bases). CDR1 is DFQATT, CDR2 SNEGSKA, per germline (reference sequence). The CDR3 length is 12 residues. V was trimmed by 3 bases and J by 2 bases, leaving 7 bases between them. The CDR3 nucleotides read TGCAGTGCTAGGACAGGCAACTATGGCTACACCTTC. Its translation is CSARTGNYGYTF.

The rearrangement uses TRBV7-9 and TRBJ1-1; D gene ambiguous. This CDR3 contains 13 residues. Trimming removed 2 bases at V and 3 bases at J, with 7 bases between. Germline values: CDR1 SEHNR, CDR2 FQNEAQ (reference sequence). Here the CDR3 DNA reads TGTGCCAGCAGCTTATTGCTAGACACTGAAGCTTTCTTT. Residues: CASSLLLDTEAFF.

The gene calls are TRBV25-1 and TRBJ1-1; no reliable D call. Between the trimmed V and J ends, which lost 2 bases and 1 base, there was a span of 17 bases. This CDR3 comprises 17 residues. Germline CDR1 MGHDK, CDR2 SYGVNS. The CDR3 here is CASSETGSAQGNTEAFF. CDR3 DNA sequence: TGTGCCAGCAGTGAAACGGGGTCAGCTCAAGGGAACACTGAAGCTTTCTTT.

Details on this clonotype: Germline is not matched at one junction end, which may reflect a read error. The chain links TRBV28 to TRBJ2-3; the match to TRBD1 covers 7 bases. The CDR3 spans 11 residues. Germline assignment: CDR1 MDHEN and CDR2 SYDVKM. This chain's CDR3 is CASSSERDRDF. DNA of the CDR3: TGTGCCAGCAGTTCAGAAAGAGACAGGGATTTT. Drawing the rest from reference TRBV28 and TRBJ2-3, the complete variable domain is DVKVTQSSRYLVKRTGEKVFLECVQDMDHENMFWYRQDPGLGLRLIYFSYDVKMKEKGDIPEGYSVSREKKERFSLILESASTNQTSMYLCASSSERDRDFGPGTRLTVL.

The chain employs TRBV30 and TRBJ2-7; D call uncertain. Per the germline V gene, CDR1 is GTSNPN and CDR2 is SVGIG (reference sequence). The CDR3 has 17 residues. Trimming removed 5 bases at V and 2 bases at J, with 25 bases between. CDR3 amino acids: CAWATGWAKVGTYEQYF. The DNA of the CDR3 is TGTGCCTGGGCTACGGGTTGGGCGAAGGTAGGGACCTACGAGCAGTACTTC.

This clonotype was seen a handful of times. DNA for the CDR3: TGTGCCAGCAGCCAATTGAATCAGCCCCAGCATTTT. Its translation: CASSQLNQPQHF. This chain connects TRBV4-2 to TRBJ1-5; D remains unclear. The CDR3 is 12 residues long. In germline, CDR1 is LGHNA, CDR2 YNFKEQ. V lost 2 bases and J 4 bases, leaving 3 bases between the germline ends.

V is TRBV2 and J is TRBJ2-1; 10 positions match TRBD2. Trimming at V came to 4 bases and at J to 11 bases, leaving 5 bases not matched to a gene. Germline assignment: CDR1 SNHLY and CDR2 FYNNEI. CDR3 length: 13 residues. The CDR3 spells CASSGSSGSKQFF. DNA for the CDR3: TGTGCCAGCAGTGGATCTAGCGGGAGCAAGCAGTTCTTC.

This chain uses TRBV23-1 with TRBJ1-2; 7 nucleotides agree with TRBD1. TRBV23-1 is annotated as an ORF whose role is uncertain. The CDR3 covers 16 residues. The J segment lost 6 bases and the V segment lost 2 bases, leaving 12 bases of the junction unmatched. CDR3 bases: TGCGCCAGCAGTCAACAGACAGGGACATATCTGGATGGCTACACCTTC. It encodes CASSQQTGTYLDGYTF.

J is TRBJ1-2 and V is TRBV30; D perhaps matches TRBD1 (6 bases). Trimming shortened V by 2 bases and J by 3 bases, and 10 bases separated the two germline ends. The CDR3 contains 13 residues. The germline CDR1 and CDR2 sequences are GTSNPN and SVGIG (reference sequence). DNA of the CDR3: TGTGCCTGGAGTACCGGGGGCGACTATGGCTACACCTTC. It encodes CAWSTGGDYGYTF.

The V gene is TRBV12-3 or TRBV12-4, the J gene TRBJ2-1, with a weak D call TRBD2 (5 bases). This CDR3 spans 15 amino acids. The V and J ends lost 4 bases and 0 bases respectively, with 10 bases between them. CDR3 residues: CASSWETGSYNEQFF. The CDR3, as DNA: TGTGCCAGCAGTTGGGAGACGGGCTCCTACAATGAGCAGTTCTTC.